This T cell receptor beta chain came from a study of cytomegalovirus exposure and HLA in healthy donors (TCRdb year 2017). Context from the whole study: An earlier analysis of roughly 500 of the donors reported about 250 Gb of sequence data and around 110 million unique TCR beta sequences from 190 million or so T cells. An early release that covered approximately 600 HLA-typed donors contained approximately 300 gigabases of sequencing data and 65 million to 100 million unique TCR sequences. Of the roughly 400 genotyped donors, approximately 80% fell in the genetic ancestry cluster associated with self-reported Caucasian donors. The study aimed to test whether cataloging public T cell receptors could reveal signatures of past pathogen exposure. Using immunosequencing, the study profiled T cell repertoires from about 650 subjects and related those repertoires to cytomegalovirus serostatus. In addition to the first cohort of approximately 650 subjects, a separate validation cohort of approximately 130 different subjects was used. To predict cytomegalovirus infection status, the study brought together high-throughput TCR immunosequencing, statistical association of individual TCRs with disease status, and machine learning. A later analysis re-analyzed previously published TCR beta repertoires from approximately 670 donors and added high-resolution HLA genotyping to study TCR occurrence patterns. The later analysis used no new phenotypic data to find candidate immune exposures, relying instead on TCR beta sequences and their occurrence across donors. An earlier analysis of nearly 600 of the donors applied high-throughput TCR beta sequencing to assess whether each TCR beta V gene segment acted as functional or pseudogenic. Donor age, sex, ethnicity and CMV serostatus were compiled alongside the repertoire data. Genome-wide SNP genotypes for about 65% of the 666 donors were used in a later genetic analysis, which treated that subset as a discovery cohort. All discovery cohort repertoires had been generated using a single sequencing platform. Both class I and class II loci were covered by HLA typing, at four-digit resolution. The number of donors typed differed by locus, with roughly 620-630 for A, B, C, DRB1 and DQB1, around 500 for DQA1, 600 to 610 for DPA1, and some 470 for DPB1. Because of strong linkage in the cohort, a handful of DR-DQ haplotypes were treated as single units for association and clustering. Across some 400 genotyped donors of the cohort, an average of about 250,000 unique TCR beta nucleotide sequences per donor were sequenced, and roughly 20% of those sequences were non-productive.

The CDR3 goes from the cysteine to the phenylalanine over 13 residues. CDR3 DNA is the only sequence kept; it has 39 bases, read in frame from the first base. For CDR1 and CDR2, the germline V gene lists MNHNS and SASEGT. V is shortened by 8 bases, J by 1 base, and the region joining them spans 12 bases. As to this clone: Its target antigen remains unknown. Qualities for individual bases were not recorded, and no much larger clone is one base off.

The receptor library was made with the immunoSEQ multiplex PCR assay. For the multiplex PCR, a mixture combining 60 forward primers for TCR Vbeta segments and 13 reverse primers for TCR Jbeta segments was used. The CDR3 region of rearranged TCR beta genes was amplified from genomic DNA with a multiplex PCR assay. Amplified TCR beta libraries were sequenced as 87-base-pair reads on the Illumina HiSeq System. The original methods were these. Across the 700 or so repertoires, a later analysis counted 60 million to 90 million unique TCR beta chains, approximately 12 million of which were shared by at least two donors. Raw reads were error-corrected and collapsed into unique sequences with a nearest-neighbor algorithm that merged closely related sequences to remove PCR and sequencing errors. Alignment of CDR3 sequences to IMGT reference sequences was used to assign V, D and J gene segments. For a sequence to be retained, a match of at least six nucleotides to both a V gene segment and a J gene segment was required. A rearrangement was called productive if the CDR3 had no stop codons and remained in frame with V and J, and every other rearrangement was called non-productive. CDR3 was defined according to IMGT convention as the region running from the second conserved V-encoded cysteine to the conserved J-encoded phenylalanine. The earlier analysis of roughly 590 of the donors excluded any sequence lacking an unambiguous match to a single V gene segment. In an earlier analysis of around 590 of the donors, a V segment was called functional when productive rearrangements were above 56.7%, and segregating when the standard deviation between donors exceeded 5%. A statistical classification framework was built for diagnosing cytomegalovirus status from the catalog of TCR beta chain sequences. V and J gene assignment, in a later analysis, came from comparing TCR nucleotide sequences with IMGT/GENE-DB human TR gene sequences. In a later analysis, CDR3 sequences and most-parsimonious VDJ recombination scenarios were assigned using the TCRdist pipeline. In a later analysis, each TCR beta chain was defined by its CDR3 amino acid sequence together with its V-gene family, and reads without a unique V-gene family were excluded. To address suspected cross-contamination and a sequencing artifact, a later analysis removed under 600 highly shared, low-generation-probability nucleotide sequences. A later analysis calculated a clonal expansion index for each public chain from normalized within-repertoire ranks of inferred template counts. In a later analysis, generation probabilities were computed using a VDJ recombination model fitted to out-of-frame rearrangements, and the results were checked against IGoR. Hypergeometric tests were used in a later analysis to score TCR-TCR, TCR-HLA and TCR-CMV co-occurrence, with a repertoire-size bias correction applied to the TCR pairs. False discovery rates were estimated in a later analysis by permuting HLA or CMV assignments 20 times. In a later analysis, co-occurring TCRs were grouped with DBSCAN, and TCRdist sequence similarity was added when clustering was performed within HLA-allele-positive subsets. Repertoires with fewer than 30,000 or more than 120,000 public chains were left out of co-occurrence clustering, as were about 5 repertoires with anomalous nucleotide sharing. TCRdb's version of the immuneACCESS table is confined to in-frame rearrangements and falls short of the full clone set. An unresolved V gene accounts for under half of the shortfall where checked; the remainder is of unknown origin. V and J calls and clone size are as listed in that table; D and trimming were resolved from the DNA. The sample records fewer than 200,000 clones, around 68% of which are singletons. The ten biggest clones cover around 1.5% of the sample.

General findings and caveats noted by the study authors: The sequencing pipeline was judged likely to have produced a cluster of highly shared sequence variants as a technical artifact. A further reported finding was that TCR beta sequences accurately predicted the HLA-A and HLA-B alleles for most subjects in the first cohort. Strong co-occurrence of HLA alleles, especially DR and DQ, made assigning TCR associations to individual alleles difficult. Most TCR sequences were observed very rarely across donors, whereas some public TCRs were present in many individuals. Broadly in line with IMGT annotations, most TCR beta V segments showed up in productive rearrangements about 87% or about 30% of the time in an earlier analysis of 450 to 750 of the donors. In vitro tests confirmed that three of the cytomegalovirus-associated TCR beta chains recognize cytomegalovirus antigens. The authors suggested that the approach could potentially be extended to other disease states and immunological phenotypes. The presence/absence analyses assumed that sequencing depth was roughly uniform across donors, and that assumption may not be true. A later genetic analysis associated a missense DCLRE1C variant with V-gene and J-gene trimming of TCR beta chains, and an independent cohort replicated the association. The only immune exposure information available for the cohort was CMV serostatus. Correlated functional status among segregating V segments might reflect linkage disequilibrium, but an unknown experimental factor could not be ruled out. The 87-base-pair reads could not distinguish some IMGT-functional V segments, including TRBV6-2 and TRBV6-3, so those segments were excluded. In a later analysis, HLA-associated TCR beta chains showed more clonal expansion and lower generation probabilities than non-associated chains that were equally common. Most CMV-associated TCR beta chains appeared to be HLA-restricted in a later analysis, and the HLA associations seemed to be driven largely by CMV exposure. This cohort had only TCR beta chains sequenced, and the lack of alpha or paired-chain data limited which features could be detected. Because counts were too low, about 18 rarely observed V segments, including chromosome 9 orphons, were excluded from the earlier analysis of about 500 of the donors. In a later analysis, TCR association rates were found to vary across HLA loci, with the most associated TCRs seen for DRB1 alleles and the fewest for HLA-C alleles. Because HLA typing was missing for some donors at each locus, association tests included only the typed subset. A total of roughly 160 TCR beta chains were listed by the study as associated with cytomegalovirus. In a later genetic analysis, fewer N-insertions in productive TCRs were reported among donors in an Asian-associated ancestry cluster than the roughly 710-donor mean. Cytomegalovirus status was reported to be diagnosed by the classifier with high specificity and sensitivity in both the original and validation cohorts. A later analysis reported that several top co-occurrence clusters appeared linked to parvovirus B19, influenza, CMV and Epstein-Barr virus. Specific HLA alleles were associated with 16,951 TCR beta sequences at a false discovery rate of 0.05 in a later analysis.

The cohort consisted of 600 or so healthy bone marrow donors. At the time of sampling, all cohort members were nominally healthy, though unrecorded immune exposures were likely present. The donor tested CMV seronegative, placing the donor among the 350 or so seronegative members of the cohort. Each donor provided a peripheral blood sample, and peripheral blood mononuclear cells were used for TCR beta sequencing. The Qiagen DNeasy Blood Extraction Kit was used to extract genomic DNA from the blood cell samples. The sample taken for sequencing was PBMCs. This TCR was recovered from a girl aged 10-17 years in good health and CMV-seronegative. Rearrangement joined TRBV6-1 to TRBJ2-7; 5 matching bases give a weak D call of TRBD2. The CDR3 region has the sequence CASAPRVSYEQYF. The bases read TGTGCCAGCGCCCCGAGGGTTTCCTACGAGCAGTACTTC.